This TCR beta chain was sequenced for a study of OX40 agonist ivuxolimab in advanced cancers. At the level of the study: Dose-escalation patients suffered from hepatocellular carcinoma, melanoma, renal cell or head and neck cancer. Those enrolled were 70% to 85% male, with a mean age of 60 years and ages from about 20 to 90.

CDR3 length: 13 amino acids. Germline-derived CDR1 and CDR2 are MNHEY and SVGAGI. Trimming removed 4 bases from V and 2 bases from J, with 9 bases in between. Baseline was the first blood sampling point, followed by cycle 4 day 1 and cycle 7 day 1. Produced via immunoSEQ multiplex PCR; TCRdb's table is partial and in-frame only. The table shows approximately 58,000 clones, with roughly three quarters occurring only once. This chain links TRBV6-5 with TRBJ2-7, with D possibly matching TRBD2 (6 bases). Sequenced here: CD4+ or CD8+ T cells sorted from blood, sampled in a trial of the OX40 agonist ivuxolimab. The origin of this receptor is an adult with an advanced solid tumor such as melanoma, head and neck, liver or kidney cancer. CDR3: CASSSWGAYEQYF. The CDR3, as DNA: TGTGCCAGCAGTTCCTGGGGGGCCTACGAGCAGTACTTC.